This TCR beta chain was recorded in a study of Graves' ophthalmopathy and Graves' hyperthyroidism. V was trimmed by 3 bases and J by 4 bases, leaving 10 bases between them. The CDR3 sequence is 13 residues long. Germline CDR1 is MGHRA and CDR2 is YSYEKL. At least ten counts were recorded for this clonotype. CDR3 regions of TCR beta were amplified from RNA transcripts. First-round RT-PCR employed HTBI primers, with a second-round multiplex PCR after it. Using its own MiXCR run on the multiplex PCR reads, TCRdb lists one record per CDR3 protein. Of some 370,000 distinct CDR3 sequences listed, about 18% are singletons.

The V call is TRBV4-1, the J call TRBJ2-7; weak D call: TRBD1 (6 bases). This receptor was identified in an adult woman with stable Graves' hyperthyroidism. Input material: peripheral blood. This CDR3 reads CASSHTGKYEQYF. The CDR3 DNA is TGCGCCAGCAGCCATACAGGGAAATACGAGCAGTACTTC.